This entry lists 24 T cell receptor beta chains sequenced from one sample in a study of blood T cell repertoires in COVID-19. TCRdb's copy holds only in-frame clones and misses some; the assay was immunoSEQ multiplex PCR. The sample records around 15,000 clones, about 89% being singletons. Sequencing input: peripheral blood. Source of these receptors: a woman aged 65 to 85 in a cohort sampled during active or convalescent COVID-19.

Of note for this clone: The same CDR3 can be traced to other DNA sequences in this sample. The chain carries TRBV29-1 and TRBJ2-3; TRBD1 is a possible D gene (5 bases). V shed 4 bases and J shed 2 bases, with 13 bases lying between them. CDR3 length equals 14 residues. Germline CDR1 is SQVTM and CDR2 is ANQGSEA. CDR3 loop: CSVVRGSVTDTQYF. The CDR3 DNA follows: TGCAGCGTTGTAAGGGGCTCGGTCACAGATACGCAGTATTTT.

V and J are TRBV4-1 and TRBJ2-5, with 14 bases that match TRBD2. CDR1 is MGHRA and CDR2 is YSYEKL in the germline V gene. The CDR3 covers 18 residues. The J segment lost 5 bases and the V segment lost 3 bases, leaving 11 bases of the junction unmatched. This CDR3 is CASSQGRLAGGLGETQYF. The CDR3 DNA reads TGCGCCAGCAGCCAGGGGAGACTAGCGGGGGGGCTCGGGGAGACCCAGTACTTC.

V gene TRBV5-1 combines with J gene TRBJ1-2; 7 bases fit TRBD1. CDR1 SGHRS and CDR2 YFSETQ come from the germline V gene. V gave up 2 bases and J gave up 6 bases; unmatched junction bases: 1. The CDR3 is 12 residues long. The CDR3 DNA follows: TGCGCCAGCAGCTTACAGGGGCATGGCTACACCTTC. It is translated as CASSLQGHGYTF.

The rearrangement links TRBV7-3 to TRBJ2-6; a weak D match, TRBD1 (6 bases). From germline, CDR1 is SGHTA and CDR2 FQGTGA. V shed 4 bases and J shed 0 bases, with 13 bases lying between them. The CDR3 extends over 17 amino acids. The CDR3 protein is CASSSDSTTSGANVLTF. The CDR3 nucleotides are TGTGCCAGCAGCTCGGACAGTACAACCTCTGGGGCCAACGTCCTGACTTTC.

In its sample, this clone was seen once. CDR3 sequence reads: CASSLAGGPIEQYF. The CDR3 DNA sequence: TGCGCCAGCAGTCTAGCGGGGGGGCCGATCGAGCAGTACTTC. V usage is TRBV10-2 and J usage is TRBJ2-7; 12 bases agree with TRBD2. The CDR3 loop spans 14 amino acids. V lost 5 bases, J lost 6 bases, and 5 bases stayed unmatched. Germline CDR1 WSHSY, CDR2 SAAADI.

The rearrangement links TRBV11-2 to TRBJ1-1; 10 bases align to TRBD1. Germline V gene sequence: CDR1 SGHAT, CDR2 FQNNGV. This CDR3 spans 15 amino acids. V lost 5 bases and J lost 5; bases outside the gene matches: 8. As DNA, the CDR3 is TGTGCCAGCAGCCCCAGGGACAGGGGATGGACTGAAGCTTTCTTT. Amino acid sequence: CASSPRDRGWTEAFF.

The V and J genes are TRBV28 and TRBJ1-4; tentative D call: TRBD1 (5 bases). The CDR3 loop spans 13 amino acids. Trimming cost V 6 bases and J 8 bases, with 13 bases left between them. Germline-derived CDR1 and CDR2 are MDHEN and SYDVKM. This CDR3 reads CASSPQEGEKLFF. The DNA for the CDR3 is TGTGCCAGCAGCCCTCAGGAGGGGGAAAAACTGTTTTTT.

The chain has TRBV18 and TRBJ1-3; 7 bases match TRBD1. CDR1 is KGHSH, CDR2 LQKENI, per germline. The CDR3 runs to 16 residues. The ends lost 5 bases at V and 2 bases at J; junction bases unmatched: 9. The CDR3 nucleotides read TGTGCCAGCTCAACAGGGGTCTACGTCGCTGGAAACACCATATATTTT. Residues: CASSTGVYVAGNTIYF.

The chain links TRBV5-4 to TRBJ1-1, with 8 bases aligning to TRBD1. The junction had 1 base not matched to a gene; V was cut back by 0 bases and J by 0 bases. CDR1 is SGHNT and CDR2 is YYREEE in the germline V gene (reference sequence). The CDR3 extends over 15 amino acids. This chain's CDR3 is CASSLGQGMNTEAFF. In nucleotides, the CDR3 is TGTGCCAGCAGCTTGGGACAGGGGATGAACACTGAAGCTTTCTTT.

This clone was picked up one time. This rearrangement joins TRBV7-9 to TRBJ1-4; D perhaps matches TRBD1 (5 bases). Trimming left V 5 bases short and J 4 bases short, with 11 bases between. Germline lookup yields CDR1 SEHNR and CDR2 FQNEAQ (reference sequence). CDR3 length equals 14 residues. As DNA, the CDR3 is TGTGCCAGCAGCCCTCTGGGGGGTAATGAAAAACTGTTTTTT. Its translation is CASSPLGGNEKLFF.

The count of this clone is one. The chain couples TRBV12-3 or TRBV12-4 to TRBJ1-1, with D possibly being TRBD1 (5 bases). Trimming removed 3 bases at V and 5 bases at J, with 10 bases between. The CDR3 length is 13 residues. The CDR3 loop reads CASSLSGGTEAFF. CDR3 DNA sequence: TGTGCCAGCAGTTTGAGCGGGGGGACTGAAGCTTTCTTT.

This clone was counted a single time. This sequence joins TRBV6-5 and TRBJ2-7, with D tentatively TRBD1 (5 bases). Germline V CDR1 and CDR2: MNHEY, SVGAGI. Trimming shortened V by 3 bases and J by 1 base, and 10 bases separated the two germline ends. The CDR3 has 14 residues. CDR3: CASSYGRASYEQYF. The DNA of the CDR3 is TGTGCCAGCAGTTATGGCAGGGCTTCCTACGAGCAGTACTTC.

This sequence joins TRBV27 and TRBJ1-2; D is possibly TRBD1 (5 bases). V was cut by 2 bases and J by 4 bases, with 14 bases left in between. The CDR3 is 15 residues long. Germline V gene sequence: CDR1 MNHEY, CDR2 SMNVEV (reference sequence). CDR3 protein: CASSLKGRQIYGYTF. In DNA, the CDR3 is TGTGCCAGCAGTTTAAAGGGGCGACAAATCTATGGCTACACCTTC.

J is TRBJ1-4 and V is TRBV3-1 (or the pseudogene TRBV3-2); 10 bases are shared with TRBD1. Unmatched junction bases numbered 11, after V lost 4 bases and J lost 6 bases. CDR3 size: 17 residues. Germline V gene data show CDR1 as LGHDT and CDR2 as YNNKEL (reference sequence). CDR3 protein: CASSPQGQGGFDEKLFF. The CDR3 coding sequence is TGTGCCAGCAGCCCCCAAGGACAGGGGGGGTTTGATGAAAAACTGTTTTTT.

This clone showed up just once. This sequence joins TRBV12-5 and TRBJ2-7, with 7 bases fitting TRBD2. The germline CDR1 and CDR2 sequences are LGHNT and FRNRAP. The CDR3 contains 16 residues. V shed 2 bases, J shed 3 bases, and the junction held 10 bases outside the gene matches. The CDR3 loop reads CASGLSSAGPCYEQYF. The CDR3 region has the DNA TGTGCTAGTGGTTTGTCGTCAGCGGGGCCCTGCTACGAGCAGTACTTC. Complete variable domain (other parts from reference TRBV12-5 and TRBJ2-7): DARVTQTPRHKVTEMGQEVTMRCQPILGHNTVFWYRQTMMQGLELLAYFRNRAPLDDSGMPKDRFSAEMPDATLATLKIQPSEPRDSAVYFCASGLSSAGPCYEQYFGPGTRLTVT.

This chain links TRBV11-2 with TRBJ1-6; D may be TRBD1 (5 bases). Germline V gene sequence: CDR1 SGHAT, CDR2 FQNNGV. With 7 bases removed from V and 0 bases from J, the gap between germline ends came to 10 bases. The CDR3 is 15 residues long. The DNA of the CDR3 is TGTGCCAGCACCGTCGACAGCTCCTATAATTCACCCCTCCACTTT. Its translation is CASTVDSSYNSPLHF.

CDR3: CASSYGRDNEQFF. In DNA form, the CDR3 reads TGTGCCAGCAGCTATGGGAGGGACAATGAGCAGTTCTTC. The chain couples TRBV7-3 to TRBJ2-1; TRBD2 agrees at 7 bases. The CDR3 is made up of 13 amino acids. With 4 bases clipped from V and 5 bases from J, the junction kept 2 bases outside the gene matches. The V gene's germline CDR1 is SGHTA and CDR2 FQGTGA. Complete variable domain (other parts from reference TRBV7-3 and TRBJ2-1): GAGVSQTPSNKVTEKGKYVELRCDPISGHTALYWYRQSLGQGPEFLIYFQGTGAADDSGLPNDRFFAVRPEGSVSTLKIQRTERGDSAVYLCASSYGRDNEQFFGPGTRLTVL.

J is TRBJ1-6 and V is TRBV7-9, with TRBD1 matching over 7 bases. The CDR3 is 16 amino acids. CDR1 is SEHNR and CDR2 is FQNEAQ in the germline V gene (reference sequence). Trimming at V came to 3 bases and at J to 7 bases, leaving 9 bases not matched to a gene. The CDR3 region has the DNA TGTGCCAGCAGCTTGGGCCAGGGGGGCAGGAATTCACCCCTCCACTTT. Its translation: CASSLGQGGRNSPLHF.

The J gene is TRBJ1-6, the V gene TRBV9, with 9 bases fitting TRBD1. With V trimmed by 6 bases and J by 10 bases, 11 bases remained unmatched. Per the germline V gene, CDR1 is SGDLS and CDR2 is YYNGEE. The CDR3 extends over 15 amino acids. CDR3 amino acids: CASKMWGQGYSPLHF. CDR3 coding DNA: TGTGCCAGCAAGATGTGGGGACAGGGTTACTCACCCCTCCACTTT.

In DNA, the CDR3 is TGCGCCAGCAGCTTGCCGCAGGGGGCGATCGGGGAGCTGTTTTTT. Its translation is CASSLPQGAIGELFF. The rearrangement uses TRBV5-1 and TRBJ2-2; 8 positions agree with TRBD1. The CDR3 extends over 15 amino acids. Germline values: CDR1 SGHRS, CDR2 YFSETQ. Trimming took 1 base from V and 7 from J; bases not matched to a gene: 6.

This clone was seen only once. The CDR3 DNA reads as TGTGCCACCCAAGCGGGACACCAGAACACTGAAGCTTTCTTT. It is translated as CATQAGHQNTEAFF. The chain recombines TRBV21-1 with TRBJ1-1. TRBV21-1 corresponds to a pseudogene. This CDR3 spans 14 amino acids.

The chain employs TRBV6-2 or TRBV6-3 and TRBJ1-1; 8 bases agree with TRBD1. Germline CDR1 is MNHEY and CDR2 is SVGEGT. The CDR3 sequence is 14 residues long. Germline trimming cut 0 bases from V and 7 bases from J; bases unmatched to any gene: 4. The CDR3 DNA reads TGTGCCAGCAGTTACTCCGGGACAGGCCTTGAAGCTTTCTTT. Protein sequence: CASSYSGTGLEAFF.

The gene calls are TRBV11-2 and TRBJ2-5; 7 bases align to TRBD1. The CDR3 has 11 amino acids. From germline, CDR1 is SGHAT and CDR2 FQNNGV. The J segment lost 5 bases and the V segment lost 6 bases, leaving 0 bases of the junction unmatched. Here the CDR3 reads CASRTGETQYF. The CDR3 DNA follows: TGTGCCAGCAGGACAGGGGAGACCCAGTACTTC.

This clone was found a few times. The V and J genes are TRBV5-4 and TRBJ1-4; a possible D gene is TRBD1 (6 bases). Trimming took off 3 bases at V and 0 bases at J, with 12 bases between the two ends. Germline V gene lookup returns CDR1 SGHNT and CDR2 YYREEE (reference sequence). The length of the CDR3 is 16 residues. CDR3 in DNA: TGTGCCAGCAGCTCAGGGGCCACAACAACTAATGAAAAACTGTTTTTT. Its translation: CASSSGATTTNEKLFF.